Reported below is one T cell receptor (beta chain). The CDR3 covers 14 residues. With 3 bases removed from V and 3 bases from J, the gap between germline ends came to 13 bases. Germline CDR1 reads DFQATT; CDR2 reads SNEGSKA (reference sequence). This record belongs to a study of blood T cell repertoires in COVID-19. Profiled with immunoSEQ multiplex PCR; TCRdb holds only in-frame clones, not every one. This table has around 240,000 clones, around 89% appearing once. Material for sequencing was PBMCs or T cells enriched from blood (not recorded which). This chain uses TRBV20-1 with TRBJ2-3, with TRBD2 as a possible D gene (6 bases). The clonotype comes from a man aged 45-65 years who had been exposed to COVID-19. The CDR3 DNA sequence: TGCAGTGCTAGTTTGGCGGGGCTGACAGATACGCAGTATTTT. Translated: CSASLAGLTDTQYF.